This TCR beta chain was sequenced during a study of T cells in Graves' hyperthyroidism and ophthalmopathy. This clonotype was counted many times. Using RNA transcripts as the source, TCR beta CDR3 regions were amplified. Carried out on the TCR CDR3, a first-round RT-PCR used the HTBI primer set. TCRdb redid the calling of the multiplex PCR reads with MiXCR, one entry per CDR3 protein. The sample has roughly 630,000 distinct CDR3 sequences, approximately 15% seen once. Germline-derived CDR1 and CDR2 are SGHRS and YFSETQ. This CDR3 region has 14 residues. The V and J ends lost 5 bases and 1 base, in that order; junction bases with no gene match: 5.

The TCR sequence derives from a woman aged 30 to 39 with Graves' hyperthyroidism. This chain links TRBV5-1 with TRBJ1-1; TRBD1 matches at 7 bases. The sequenced sample consisted of blood. CDR3 nucleotides: TGCGCCAGCAGGGAAGGGGACAGGAACACTGAAGCTTTCTTT. Amino acids: CASREGDRNTEAFF.